Listed below are T cell receptor beta chains from one sample, sequenced in a study of T cells in Graves' hyperthyroidism and ophthalmopathy. One entry per CDR3 protein, called by TCRdb with MiXCR from the multiplex PCR reads. The table lists roughly 750,000 distinct CDR3 sequences, 16% of them singletons. Material for sequencing was blood. These receptor sequences come from a man aged 18 to 30 with Graves' hyperthyroidism. Both conserved end residues are part of each CDR3. The order of the fields is clone size, V gene, D gene, J gene, CDR3 DNA, CDR3 protein. The D gene is left open where the match is weak. Some rows have no size entry. The others give once, few or many, or a class for an expanded clone.

clone size: .
V gene: TRBV20-1
D gene: TRBD1
J gene: TRBJ1-5
CDR3 DNA: TGCAGTGTCCCTGGGACAGGGGGCCAGCCCCAGCATTTT
CDR3 protein: CSVPGTGGQPQHF

clone size: .
V gene: TRBV2
D gene: TRBD1
J gene: TRBJ2-5
CDR3 DNA: TGTGCCAGCAGGGCGAGGACAGGGCAAGGGACCCAGTACTTC
CDR3 protein: CASRARTGQGTQYF

clone size: once
V gene: TRBV6-6
D gene: .
J gene: TRBJ2-7
CDR3 DNA: TGTGCCAGCAGTTACTCCGTTCGACTTGAGCACTACGAGCAGTACTTC
CDR3 protein: CASSYSVRLEHYEQYF

clone size: few
V gene: TRBV6-5
D gene: .
J gene: TRBJ1-3
CDR3 DNA: TGTGCCAGCAGTTCCTATGGAGTTGGAAACACCATATATTTT
CDR3 protein: CASSSYGVGNTIYF

clone size: many
V gene: TRBV28
D gene: TRBD1
J gene: TRBJ2-3
CDR3 DNA: TGTGCCAGCAGCCTCGACAGGGAGAGCACAGATACGCAGTATTTT
CDR3 protein: CASSLDRESTDTQYF

clone size: many
V gene: TRBV5-5
D gene: .
J gene: TRBJ2-1
CDR3 DNA: TGTGCCAGCAGCTTCCGCGGGAACTCCTACAATGAGCAGTTCTTC
CDR3 protein: CASSFRGNSYNEQFF

clone size: many
V gene: TRBV18
D gene: TRBD1
J gene: TRBJ1-1
CDR3 DNA: TGTGCCAGCTCACCGCAACAGGGGCTCAGTGAAGCTTTCTTT
CDR3 protein: CASSPQQGLSEAFF

clone size: .
V gene: TRBV9
D gene: .
J gene: TRBJ2-5
CDR3 DNA: TGTGCCAGCAGCGATGACGGATTCCAGGGGACCCAGTACTTC
CDR3 protein: CASSDDGFQGTQYF

clone size: many
V gene: TRBV18
D gene: TRBD2
J gene: TRBJ2-1
CDR3 DNA: TGTGCCAGCTCGGGACTAGCGGGAAACAATGAGCAGTTCTTC
CDR3 protein: CASSGLAGNNEQFF

clone size: .
V gene: TRBV2
D gene: TRBD2
J gene: TRBJ2-1
CDR3 DNA: TGTGCCAGCAGTGAAGGAAGCGGGATCTCCTACAATGGGCAGTTCTTC
CDR3 protein: CASSEGSGISYNGQFF

clone size: .
V gene: TRBV25-1
D gene: .
J gene: TRBJ2-5
CDR3 DNA: TGTGCCAGCAGTCTCCCCCATGGGGGTAGAGAGACCCAGTACTTC
CDR3 protein: CASSLPHGGRETQYF

clone size: .
V gene: TRBV12-3/TRBV12-4
D gene: TRBD1
J gene: TRBJ1-1
CDR3 DNA: TGTGCCAGCAGTTTGGGGGACAGGGGGCTCTTCGCTGAAGCTTTCTTT
CDR3 protein: CASSLGDRGLFAEAFF

clone size: .
V gene: TRBV4-1
D gene: .
J gene: TRBJ2-2
CDR3 DNA: TGCGCCAGCCTAGGGTGGGCCGGGGAGCTGTTTTTT
CDR3 protein: CASLGWAGELFF

clone size: few
V gene: TRBV13
D gene: TRBD2
J gene: TRBJ2-1
CDR3 DNA: TGTGCCAGCAAGAAGGGACTAGCAACCTACAATGAGCAGTTCTTC
CDR3 protein: CASKKGLATYNEQFF

clone size: many
V gene: TRBV2
D gene: .
J gene: TRBJ1-1
CDR3 DNA: TGTGCCAGCAGCGAACTAACCCGCGCTTTCTTT
CDR3 protein: CASSELTRAFF

clone size: .
V gene: TRBV6-2/TRBV6-3
D gene: .
J gene: TRBJ2-5
CDR3 DNA: TGTGCCAGCAGTCCACCGGGGGCGGGAGCCGAGACCCAGTACTTC
CDR3 protein: CASSPPGAGAETQYF

clone size: many
V gene: TRBV30
D gene: .
J gene: TRBJ2-7
CDR3 DNA: TGTGCCTGGAGTCGGTATGTCTACGAGCAGTACTTC
CDR3 protein: CAWSRYVYEQYF

clone size: many
V gene: TRBV6-2/TRBV6-3
D gene: .
J gene: TRBJ2-7
CDR3 DNA: TGTGCCAGCAGCCACCGGGGCGACGAGCAGTACTTC
CDR3 protein: CASSHRGDEQYF

clone size: .
V gene: TRBV29-1
D gene: TRBD1
J gene: TRBJ2-3
CDR3 DNA: TGCAGCGTTGAAGACGGACAGGGATCAGATACGCAGTATTTT
CDR3 protein: CSVEDGQGSDTQYF

clone size: many
V gene: TRBV28
D gene: TRBD1
J gene: TRBJ1-6
CDR3 DNA: TGTGCCAGCAGTATGGGACAGCTTTATAATTCACCCCTCCACTTT
CDR3 protein: CASSMGQLYNSPLHF